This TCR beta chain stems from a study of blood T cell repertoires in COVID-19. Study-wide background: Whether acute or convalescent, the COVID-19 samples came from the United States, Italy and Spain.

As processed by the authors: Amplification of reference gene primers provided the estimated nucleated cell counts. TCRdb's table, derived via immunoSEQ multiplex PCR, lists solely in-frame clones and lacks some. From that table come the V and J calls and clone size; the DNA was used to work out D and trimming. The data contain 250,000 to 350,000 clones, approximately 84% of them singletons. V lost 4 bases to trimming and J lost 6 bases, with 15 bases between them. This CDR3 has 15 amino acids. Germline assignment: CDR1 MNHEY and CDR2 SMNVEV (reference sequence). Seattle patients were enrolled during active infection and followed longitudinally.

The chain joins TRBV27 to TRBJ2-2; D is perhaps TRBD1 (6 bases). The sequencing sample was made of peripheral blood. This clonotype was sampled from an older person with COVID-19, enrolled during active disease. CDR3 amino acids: CASSYRVGAAGELFF. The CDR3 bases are TGTGCCAGCAGTTACAGGGTGGGGGCTGCCGGGGAGCTGTTTTTT.